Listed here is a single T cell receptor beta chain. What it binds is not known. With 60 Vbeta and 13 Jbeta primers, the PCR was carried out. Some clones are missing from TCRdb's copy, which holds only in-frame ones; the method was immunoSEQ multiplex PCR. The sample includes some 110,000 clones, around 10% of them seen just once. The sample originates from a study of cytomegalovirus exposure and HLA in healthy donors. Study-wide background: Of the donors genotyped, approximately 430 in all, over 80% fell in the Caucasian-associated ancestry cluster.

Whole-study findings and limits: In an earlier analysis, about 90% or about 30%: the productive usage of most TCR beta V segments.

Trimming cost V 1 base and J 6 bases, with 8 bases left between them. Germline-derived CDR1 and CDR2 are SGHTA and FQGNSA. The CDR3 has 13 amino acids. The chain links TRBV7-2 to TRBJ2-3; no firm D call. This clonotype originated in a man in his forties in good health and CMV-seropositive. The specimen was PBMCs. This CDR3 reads CASSLERRDTQYF. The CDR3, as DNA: TGTGCCAGCAGCTTAGAAAGGCGGGATACGCAGTATTTT.